The clone carrying this TCR beta chain came up once. This specimen belongs to a study of blood T cell repertoires in COVID-19. The wider study: Acute and convalescent COVID-19 samples came from the United States, Italy and Spain. Sources were T cells, B-cell-depleted T cells, or PBMCs; the material itself was cDNA or gDNA.

In the authors' methods: It was from reference gene primer amplification that nucleated cell counts were estimated. TCRdb keeps only in-frame clones here, not all; method: immunoSEQ multiplex PCR. V and J calls and clone size are as listed in that table; D and trimming were resolved from the DNA. The sample has 90,000 to 120,000 clones, just over 85% seen once. Germline values: CDR1 SGHRS, CDR2 YFSETQ. J lost 4 bases, V lost 3 bases, and 7 bases had no gene match. This CDR3 is 14 amino acids long. The chain carries TRBV5-1 and TRBJ2-7; 7 nucleotides agree with TRBD1. This sequence was found in a human donor in a cohort sampled during active COVID-19. Sequencing input: peripheral blood. The CDR3 DNA reads TGCGCCAGCAGCTGGGAACCGGACAGGTACGAGCAGTACTTC. It specifies CASSWEPDRYEQYF.